This TCR beta chain stems from a study of T cell responses to AZD1222 COVID-19 vaccine. This clone appeared a single time. The CDR3 runs to 13 residues. Trimming removed 5 bases at V and 3 bases at J, with 10 bases between. The germline V gene encodes CDR1 LNHDA and CDR2 SQIVND (reference sequence). Only in-frame clones appear in the TCRdb table, and some are missing; sequencing was by immunoSEQ multiplex PCR. The sample consists of 95,000 to 150,000 clones, roughly 90% of them appearing once. This sample comprised peripheral blood, obtained on day 0 of AZD1222 vaccination. The receptor's source is an adult in good health. The chain combines TRBV19 with TRBJ1-1, with D unresolved. Written as DNA, the CDR3 is TGTGCCAGTAGTGTGTACCGAGACACTGAAGCTTTCTTT. This encodes CASSVYRDTEAFF.